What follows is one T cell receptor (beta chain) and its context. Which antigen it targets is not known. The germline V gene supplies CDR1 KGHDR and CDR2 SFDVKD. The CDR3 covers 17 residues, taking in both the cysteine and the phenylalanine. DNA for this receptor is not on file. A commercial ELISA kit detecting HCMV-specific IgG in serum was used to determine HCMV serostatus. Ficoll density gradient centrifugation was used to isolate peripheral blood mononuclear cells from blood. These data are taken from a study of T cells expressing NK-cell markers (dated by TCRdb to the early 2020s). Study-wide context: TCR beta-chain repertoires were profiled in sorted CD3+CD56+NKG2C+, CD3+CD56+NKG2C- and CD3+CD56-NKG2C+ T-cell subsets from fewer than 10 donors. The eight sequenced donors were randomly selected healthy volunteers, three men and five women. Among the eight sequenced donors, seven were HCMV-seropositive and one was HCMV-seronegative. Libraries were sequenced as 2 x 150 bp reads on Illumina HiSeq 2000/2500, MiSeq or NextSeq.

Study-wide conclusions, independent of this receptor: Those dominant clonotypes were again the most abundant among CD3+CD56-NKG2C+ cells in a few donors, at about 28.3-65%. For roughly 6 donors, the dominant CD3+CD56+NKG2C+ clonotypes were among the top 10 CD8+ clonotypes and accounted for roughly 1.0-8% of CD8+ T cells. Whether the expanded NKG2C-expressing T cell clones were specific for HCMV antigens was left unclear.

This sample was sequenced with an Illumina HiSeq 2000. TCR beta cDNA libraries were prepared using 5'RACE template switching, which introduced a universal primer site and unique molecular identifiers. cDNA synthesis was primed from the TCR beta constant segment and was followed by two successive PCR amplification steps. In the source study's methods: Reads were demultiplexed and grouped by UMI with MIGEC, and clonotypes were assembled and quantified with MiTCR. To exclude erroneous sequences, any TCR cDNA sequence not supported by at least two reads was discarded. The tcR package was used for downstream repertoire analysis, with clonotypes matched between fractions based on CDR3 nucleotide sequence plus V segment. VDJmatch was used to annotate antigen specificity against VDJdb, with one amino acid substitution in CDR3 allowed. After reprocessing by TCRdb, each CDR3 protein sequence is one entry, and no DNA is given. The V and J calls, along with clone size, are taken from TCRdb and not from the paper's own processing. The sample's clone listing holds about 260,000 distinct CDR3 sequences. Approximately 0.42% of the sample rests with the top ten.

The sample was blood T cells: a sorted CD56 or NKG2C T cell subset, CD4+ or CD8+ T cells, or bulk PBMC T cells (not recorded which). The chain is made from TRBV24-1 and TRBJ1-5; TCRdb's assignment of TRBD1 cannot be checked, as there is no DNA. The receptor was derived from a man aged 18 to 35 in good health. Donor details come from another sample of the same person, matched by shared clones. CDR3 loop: CATSAAVGGVHNQPQHF.